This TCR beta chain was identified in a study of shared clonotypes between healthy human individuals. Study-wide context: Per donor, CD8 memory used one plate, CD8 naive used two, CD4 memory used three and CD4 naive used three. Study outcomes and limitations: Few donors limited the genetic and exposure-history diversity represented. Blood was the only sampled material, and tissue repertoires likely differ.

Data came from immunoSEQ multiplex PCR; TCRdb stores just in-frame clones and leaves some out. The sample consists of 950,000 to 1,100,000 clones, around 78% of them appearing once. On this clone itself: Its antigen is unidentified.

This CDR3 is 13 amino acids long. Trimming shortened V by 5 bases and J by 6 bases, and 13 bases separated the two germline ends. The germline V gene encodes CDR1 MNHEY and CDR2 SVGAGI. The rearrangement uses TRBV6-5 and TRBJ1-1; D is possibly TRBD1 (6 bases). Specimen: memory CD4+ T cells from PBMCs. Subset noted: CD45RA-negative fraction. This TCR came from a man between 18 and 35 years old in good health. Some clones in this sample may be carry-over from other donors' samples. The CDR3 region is CASSQRGGAEAFF. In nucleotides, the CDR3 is TGTGCCAGCAGTCAAAGGGGGGGGGCTGAAGCTTTCTTT.